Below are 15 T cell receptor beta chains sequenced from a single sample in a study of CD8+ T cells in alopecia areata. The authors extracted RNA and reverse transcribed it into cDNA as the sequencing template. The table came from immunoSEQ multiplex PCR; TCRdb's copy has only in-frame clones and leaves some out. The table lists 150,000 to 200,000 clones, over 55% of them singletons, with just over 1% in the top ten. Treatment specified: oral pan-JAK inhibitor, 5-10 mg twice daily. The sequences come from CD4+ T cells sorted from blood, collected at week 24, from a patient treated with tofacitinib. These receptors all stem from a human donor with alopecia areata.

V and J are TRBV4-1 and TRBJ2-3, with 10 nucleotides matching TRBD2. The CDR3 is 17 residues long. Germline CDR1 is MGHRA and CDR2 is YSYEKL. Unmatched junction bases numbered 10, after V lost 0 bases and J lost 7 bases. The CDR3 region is CASSQDPASGSGNTQYF. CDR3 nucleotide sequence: TGCGCCAGCAGCCAAGATCCCGCTAGCGGGAGTGGGAATACGCAGTATTTT.

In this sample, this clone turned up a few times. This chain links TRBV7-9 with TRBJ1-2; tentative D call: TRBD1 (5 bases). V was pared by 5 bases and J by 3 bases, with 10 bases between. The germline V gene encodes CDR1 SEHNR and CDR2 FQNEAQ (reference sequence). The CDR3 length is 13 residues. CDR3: CASSPDSDYGYTF. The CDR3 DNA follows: TGTGCCAGCAGCCCCGACAGTGACTATGGCTACACCTTC.

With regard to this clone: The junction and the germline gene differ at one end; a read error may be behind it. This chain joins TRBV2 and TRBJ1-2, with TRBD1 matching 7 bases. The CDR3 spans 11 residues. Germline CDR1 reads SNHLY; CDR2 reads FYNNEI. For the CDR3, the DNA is TGTGTCAGCGGACAGGAAATGGTCTACACCTTC. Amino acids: CVSGQEMVYTF. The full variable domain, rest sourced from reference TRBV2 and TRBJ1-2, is EPEVTQTPSHQVTQMGQEVILRCVPISNHLYFYWYRQILGQKVEFLVSFYNNEISEKSEIFDDQFSVERPDGSNFTLKIRSTKLEDSAMYFCVSGQEMVYTFGSGTRLTVV.

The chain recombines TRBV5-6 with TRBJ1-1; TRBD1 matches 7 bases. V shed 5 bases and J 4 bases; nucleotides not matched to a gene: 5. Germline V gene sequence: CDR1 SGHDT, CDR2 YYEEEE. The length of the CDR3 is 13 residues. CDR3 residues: CASRPTGTTEAFF. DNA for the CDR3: TGTGCCAGCAGACCGACAGGGACCACTGAAGCTTTCTTT.

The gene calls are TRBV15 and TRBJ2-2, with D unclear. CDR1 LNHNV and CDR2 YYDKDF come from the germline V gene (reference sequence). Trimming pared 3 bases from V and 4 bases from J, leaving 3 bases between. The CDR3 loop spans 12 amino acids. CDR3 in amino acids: CATSRSTGELFF. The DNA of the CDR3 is TGTGCCACCAGCAGGTCCACCGGGGAGCTGTTTTTT.

The CDR3 DNA is TGCAGCGTGGATGAAGACGGGCAGCGGTTGGAACTGTTTTTT. Protein product: CSVDEDGQRLELFF. J is TRBJ1-4 and V is TRBV29-1, with D uncertain. The CDR3 contains 14 residues. V was cut by 6 bases and J by 12 bases, with 23 bases left in between. Germline assignment: CDR1 SQVTM and CDR2 ANQGSEA.

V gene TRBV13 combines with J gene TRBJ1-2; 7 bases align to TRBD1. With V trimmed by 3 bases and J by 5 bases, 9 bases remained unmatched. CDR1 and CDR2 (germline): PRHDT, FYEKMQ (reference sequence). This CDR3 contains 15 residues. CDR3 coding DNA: TGTGCCAGCAGCTTCAGAGGGGGCGCTGGATATGGCTACACCTTC. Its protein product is CASSFRGGAGYGYTF. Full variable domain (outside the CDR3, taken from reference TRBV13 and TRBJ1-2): AAGVIQSPRHLIKEKRETATLKCYPIPRHDTVYWYQQGPGQDPQFLISFYEKMQSDKGSIPDRFSAQQFSDYHSELNMSSLELGDSALYFCASSFRGGAGYGYTFGSGTRLTVV.

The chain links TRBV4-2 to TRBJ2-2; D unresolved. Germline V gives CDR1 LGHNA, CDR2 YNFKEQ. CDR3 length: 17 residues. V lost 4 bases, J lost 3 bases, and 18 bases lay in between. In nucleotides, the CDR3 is TGTGCCAGCAGCCCCAGACGTGGCGACTTCTACACCGGGGAGCTGTTTTTT. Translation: CASSPRRGDFYTGELFF.

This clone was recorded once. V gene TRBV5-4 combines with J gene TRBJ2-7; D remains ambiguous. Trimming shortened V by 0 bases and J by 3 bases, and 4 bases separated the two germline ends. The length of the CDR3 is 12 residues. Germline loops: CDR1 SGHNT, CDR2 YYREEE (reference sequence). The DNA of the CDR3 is TGTGCCAGCAGCTTGGGCCGCTACGAGCAGTACTTC. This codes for CASSLGRYEQYF.

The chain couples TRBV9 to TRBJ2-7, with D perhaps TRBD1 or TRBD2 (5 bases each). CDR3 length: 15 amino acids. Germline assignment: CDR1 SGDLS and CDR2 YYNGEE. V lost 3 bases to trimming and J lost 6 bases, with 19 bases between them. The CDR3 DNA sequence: TGTGCCAGCAGCGCGGGGCGGCCCGGAGATGCCGAGCAGTACTTC. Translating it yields CASSAGRPGDAEQYF.

The CDR3 loop reads CSVEDRGDGYTF. The CDR3 bases are TGCAGCGTTGAAGACAGGGGAGATGGCTACACCTTC. The J gene is TRBJ1-2, the V gene TRBV29-1; possible D gene TRBD1, 6 bases. CDR1 and CDR2 from the germline V gene are SQVTM and ANQGSEA. Trimming took 0 bases from V and 6 from J, leaving 8 bases between them. The CDR3 spans 12 residues.

CDR3 region: CASSQELAARLAKNIQYF. The CDR3 nucleotides are TGCGCCAGCAGCCAAGAGCTAGCGGCCCGCCTAGCCAAAAACATTCAGTACTTC. V gene TRBV4-1 combines with J gene TRBJ2-4, with 7 nucleotides matching TRBD2. The CDR3 contains 18 residues. Germline values: CDR1 MGHRA, CDR2 YSYEKL. V was clipped by 0 bases and J by 0 bases; unmatched bases: 8.

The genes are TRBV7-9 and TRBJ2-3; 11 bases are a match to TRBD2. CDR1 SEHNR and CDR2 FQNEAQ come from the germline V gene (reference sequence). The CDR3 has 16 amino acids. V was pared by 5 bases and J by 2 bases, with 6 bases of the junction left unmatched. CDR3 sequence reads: CASSARLAGSTDTQYF. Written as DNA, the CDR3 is TGTGCCAGCAGCGCGCGACTAGCGGGGTCCACAGATACGCAGTATTTT.

The CDR3 loop reads CASSFRQADEQYF. CDR3 bases: TGTGCCAGCAGCTTCAGACAGGCGGACGAGCAGTACTTC. The rearrangement joins TRBV7-2 to TRBJ2-7, with D maybe TRBD1 (6 bases). This CDR3 is built from 13 residues. The germline gives CDR1 SGHTA, CDR2 FQGNSA. Trimming shortened V by 3 bases and J by 5 bases, and 11 bases separated the two germline ends.

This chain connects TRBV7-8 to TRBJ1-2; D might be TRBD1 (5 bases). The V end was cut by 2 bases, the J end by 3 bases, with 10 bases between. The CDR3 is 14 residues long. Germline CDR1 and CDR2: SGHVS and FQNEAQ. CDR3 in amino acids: CASSLQGLDYGYTF. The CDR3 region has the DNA TGTGCCAGCAGCTTACAGGGTCTCGACTATGGCTACACCTTC. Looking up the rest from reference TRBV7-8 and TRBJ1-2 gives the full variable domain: GAGVSQSPRYKVAKRGQDVALRCDPISGHVSLFWYQQALGQGPEFLTYFQNEAQLDKSGLPSDRFFAERPEGSVSTLKIQRTQQEDSAVYLCASSLQGLDYGYTFGSGTRLTVV.